Presented here are 9 T cell receptor beta chains from one specimen sequenced in a study of T cells in Graves' hyperthyroidism and ophthalmopathy. The investigators amplified TCR beta CDR3 regions from RNA transcripts. HTBI primers drove first-round RT-PCR of the TCR CDR3. MiXCR was run by TCRdb on the multiplex PCR reads, yielding one entry per CDR3 protein. The sample has a few hundred thousand distinct CDR3 sequences, nearly 15% seen once; the top ten hold about 33%. The sample comprised blood. The receptor source for this set is a woman in her 50s with Graves' hyperthyroidism that later progressed to Graves' ophthalmopathy.

A few counts support this clonotype. The chain joins TRBV10-2 to TRBJ2-1, with 8 bases that match TRBD2. There are 13 residues in the CDR3. With V trimmed by 7 bases and J by 8 bases, 7 bases remained unmatched. Germline CDR1 reads WSHSY; CDR2 reads SAAADI. CDR3 protein: CASIVGRGYEQFF. In DNA form, the CDR3 reads TGCGCCAGCATTGTCGGGAGGGGCTATGAGCAGTTCTTC.

The sample holds a few counts of this clonotype. This sequence joins TRBV5-1 and TRBJ2-1; possibly TRBD2 for D (6 bases). The V gene's germline CDR1 is SGHRS and CDR2 YFSETQ. This CDR3 contains 14 residues. The germline V and J ends were trimmed by 2 bases and 5 bases, with 11 bases remaining between them. In nucleotides, the CDR3 is TGCGCCAGCAGCTTATTAGCGGTGAACAATGAGCAGTTCTTC. Residues: CASSLLAVNNEQFF.

This clonotype occurred a few times. This chain uses TRBV4-1 with TRBJ2-7; D not certain. Germline assignment: CDR1 MGHRA and CDR2 YSYEKL. The CDR3 length is 15 residues. Trimming removed 1 base at V and 0 bases at J, with 10 bases between. The CDR3 sequence: CASSQGQGLSYEQYF. Here the CDR3 DNA reads TGCGCCAGCAGCCAAGGGCAAGGGCTCTCCTACGAGCAGTACTTC.

This clonotype was recorded at least ten times. The gene calls are TRBV28 and TRBJ1-5; D remains ambiguous. The V end lost 7 bases, the J end lost 4 bases, and 17 bases lay between the germline ends. The germline V gene encodes CDR1 MDHEN and CDR2 SYDVKM. This CDR3 comprises 15 residues. The CDR3: CASTGPGYQNQPQHF. The DNA of the CDR3 is TGTGCCAGCACCGGCCCGGGGTATCAGAATCAGCCCCAGCATTTT.

There are many counts of this clonotype. This rearrangement joins TRBV6-1 to TRBJ1-2; D uncertain. The CDR3 length is 13 residues. Trimming removed 0 bases at V and 5 bases at J, with 7 bases between. The germline gives CDR1 MNHNS, CDR2 SASEGT. CDR3 nucleotide sequence: TGTGCCAGCAGTGAAGCAGGGAGGTATGGCTACACCTTC. Amino acids: CASSEAGRYGYTF.

At least ten counts were recorded for this clonotype. The chain has TRBV4-1 and TRBJ2-1; 13 bases line up with TRBD2. Germline lookup yields CDR1 MGHRA and CDR2 YSYEKL. The CDR3 is 16 residues long. J lost 4 bases, V lost 2 bases, and 2 bases had no gene match. The CDR3 coding sequence is TGCGCCAGCAGCCAACCGGGACTAGCGGGGTACAATGAGCAGTTCTTC. As protein: CASSQPGLAGYNEQFF.

This clonotype was seen many times. The rearrangement links TRBV2 to TRBJ2-3; possible D gene TRBD2, 5 bases. CDR3 length equals 12 residues. Germline V gives CDR1 SNHLY, CDR2 FYNNEI. V lost 6 bases and J 4 bases, leaving 8 bases between the germline ends. In DNA form, the CDR3 reads TGTGCCAGCAGGAGGGTGGCAGATACGCAGTATTTT. Translation: CASRRVADTQYF.

In its sample, this clonotype was seen many times. CDR3 in amino acids: CASSLEREGTYEQYF. CDR3 DNA sequence: TGTGCCAGCAGCCTTGAGCGGGAGGGAACCTACGAGCAGTACTTC. The chain employs TRBV27 and TRBJ2-7; 10 bases match TRBD2. V shed 6 bases, J shed 2 bases, and the junction held 7 bases outside the gene matches. This CDR3 comprises 15 residues. Germline CDR1 is MNHEY and CDR2 is SMNVEV (reference sequence).

In this sample, this clonotype turned up many times. The genes are TRBV20-1 and TRBJ1-6; D is perhaps TRBD1 (6 bases). This CDR3 comprises 12 residues. The V gene's germline CDR1 is DFQATT and CDR2 SNEGSKA (reference sequence). V was clipped by 6 bases and J by 4 bases, with 7 bases between them. CDR3 sequence reads: CSARGYNSPLHF. CDR3 DNA: TGCAGTGCCAGGGGATATAATTCACCCCTCCACTTT.